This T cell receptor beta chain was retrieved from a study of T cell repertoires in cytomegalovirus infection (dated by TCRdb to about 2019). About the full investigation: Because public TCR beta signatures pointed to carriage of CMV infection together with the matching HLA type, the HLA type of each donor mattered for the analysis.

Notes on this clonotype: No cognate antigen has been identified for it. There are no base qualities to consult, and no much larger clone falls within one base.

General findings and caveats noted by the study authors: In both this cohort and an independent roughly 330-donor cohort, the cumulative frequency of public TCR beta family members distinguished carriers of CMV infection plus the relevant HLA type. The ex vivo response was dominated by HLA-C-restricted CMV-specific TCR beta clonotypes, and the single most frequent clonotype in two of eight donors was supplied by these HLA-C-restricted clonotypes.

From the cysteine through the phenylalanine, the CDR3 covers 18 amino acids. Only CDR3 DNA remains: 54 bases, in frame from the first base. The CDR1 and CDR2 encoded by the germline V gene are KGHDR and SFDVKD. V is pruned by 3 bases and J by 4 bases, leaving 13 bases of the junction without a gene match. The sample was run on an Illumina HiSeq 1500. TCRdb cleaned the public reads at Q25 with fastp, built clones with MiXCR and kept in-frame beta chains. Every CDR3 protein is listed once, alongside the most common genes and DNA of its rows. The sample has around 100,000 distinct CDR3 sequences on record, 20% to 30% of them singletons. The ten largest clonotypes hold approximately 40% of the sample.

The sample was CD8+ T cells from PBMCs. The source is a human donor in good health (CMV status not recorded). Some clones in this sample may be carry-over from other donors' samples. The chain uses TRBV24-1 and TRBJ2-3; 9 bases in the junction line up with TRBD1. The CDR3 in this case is CATSDHPGTGLFADTQYF. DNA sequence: TGTGCCACCAGTGATCATCCCGGGACAGGGCTCTTCGCAGATACGCAGTATTTT.